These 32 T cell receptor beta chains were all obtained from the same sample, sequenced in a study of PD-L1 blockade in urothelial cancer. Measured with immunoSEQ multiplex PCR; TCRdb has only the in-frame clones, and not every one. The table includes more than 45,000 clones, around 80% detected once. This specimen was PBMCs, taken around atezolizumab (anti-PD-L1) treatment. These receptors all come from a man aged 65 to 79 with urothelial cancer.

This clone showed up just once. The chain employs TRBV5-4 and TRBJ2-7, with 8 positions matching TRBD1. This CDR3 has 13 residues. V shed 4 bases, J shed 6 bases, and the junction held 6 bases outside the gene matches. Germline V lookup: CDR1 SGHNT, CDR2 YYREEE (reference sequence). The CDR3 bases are TGTGCCAGCAGCCAGGGACAGGTATTCGAGCAGTACTTC. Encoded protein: CASSQGQVFEQYF.

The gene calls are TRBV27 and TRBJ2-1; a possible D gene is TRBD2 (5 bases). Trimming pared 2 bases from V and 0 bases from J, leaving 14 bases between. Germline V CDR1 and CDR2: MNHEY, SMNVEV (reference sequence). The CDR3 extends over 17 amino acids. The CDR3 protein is CASSLIERLSSYNEQFF. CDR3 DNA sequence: TGTGCCAGCAGTTTAATCGAGCGGCTGAGCTCCTACAATGAGCAGTTCTTC.

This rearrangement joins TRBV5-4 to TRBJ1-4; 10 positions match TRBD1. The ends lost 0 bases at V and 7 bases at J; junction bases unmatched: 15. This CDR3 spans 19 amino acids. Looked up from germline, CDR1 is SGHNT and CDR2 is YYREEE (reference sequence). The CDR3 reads CASSLDSRTGGQGSEKLFF. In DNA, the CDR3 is TGTGCCAGCAGCTTGGATTCAAGAACAGGGGGACAGGGGTCTGAAAAACTGTTTTTT. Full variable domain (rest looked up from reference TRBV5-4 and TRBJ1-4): ETGVTQSPTHLIKTRGQQVTLRCSSQSGHNTVSWYQQALGQGPQFIFQYYREEENGRGNFPPRFSGLQFPNYSSELNVNALELDDSALYLCASSLDSRTGGQGSEKLFFGSGTQLSVL.

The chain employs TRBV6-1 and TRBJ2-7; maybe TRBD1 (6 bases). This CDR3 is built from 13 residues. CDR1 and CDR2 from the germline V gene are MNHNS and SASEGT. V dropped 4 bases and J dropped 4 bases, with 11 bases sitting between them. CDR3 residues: CASSAGTGYEQYF. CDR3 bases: TGTGCCAGCAGTGCCGGAACAGGGTACGAGCAGTACTTC.

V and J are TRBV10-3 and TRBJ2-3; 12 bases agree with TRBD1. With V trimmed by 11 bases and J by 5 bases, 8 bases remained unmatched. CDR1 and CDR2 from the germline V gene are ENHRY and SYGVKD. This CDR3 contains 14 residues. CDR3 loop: CASRDRGLGDTQYF. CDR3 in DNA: TGTGCCTCCCGGGACAGGGGGCTTGGAGATACGCAGTATTTT.

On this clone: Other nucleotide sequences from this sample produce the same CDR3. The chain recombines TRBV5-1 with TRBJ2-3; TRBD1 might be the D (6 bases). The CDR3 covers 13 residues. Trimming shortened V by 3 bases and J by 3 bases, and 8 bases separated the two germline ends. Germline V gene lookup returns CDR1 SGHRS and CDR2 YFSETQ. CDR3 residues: CASSSQGTDTQYF. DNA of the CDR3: TGCGCCAGCAGCTCTCAGGGGACAGATACGCAGTATTTT.

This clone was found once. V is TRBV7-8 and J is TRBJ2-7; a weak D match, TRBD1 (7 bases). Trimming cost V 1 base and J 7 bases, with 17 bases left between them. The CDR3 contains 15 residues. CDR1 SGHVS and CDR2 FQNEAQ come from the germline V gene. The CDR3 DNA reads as TGTGCCAGCAGCTTAGGATTGGAGGGGGCTAAAGAGCAGTACTTC. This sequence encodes CASSLGLEGAKEQYF. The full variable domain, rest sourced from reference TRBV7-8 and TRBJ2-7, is GAGVSQSPRYKVAKRGQDVALRCDPISGHVSLFWYQQALGQGPEFLTYFQNEAQLDKSGLPSDRFFAERPEGSVSTLKIQRTQQEDSAVYLCASSLGLEGAKEQYFGPGTRLTVT.

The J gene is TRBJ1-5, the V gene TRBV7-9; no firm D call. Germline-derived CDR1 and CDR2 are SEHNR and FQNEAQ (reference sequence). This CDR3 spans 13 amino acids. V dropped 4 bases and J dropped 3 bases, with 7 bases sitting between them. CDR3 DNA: TGTGCCAGCAGCTCTGGACTCAATCAGCCCCAGCATTTT. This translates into CASSSGLNQPQHF.

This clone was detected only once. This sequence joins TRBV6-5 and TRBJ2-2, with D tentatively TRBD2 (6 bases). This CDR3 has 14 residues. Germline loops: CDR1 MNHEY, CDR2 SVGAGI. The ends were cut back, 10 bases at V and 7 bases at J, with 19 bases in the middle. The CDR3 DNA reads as TGTGCCACCAGCCGGGTGGCGGGGCACGGGGAGCTGTTTTTT. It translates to CATSRVAGHGELFF.

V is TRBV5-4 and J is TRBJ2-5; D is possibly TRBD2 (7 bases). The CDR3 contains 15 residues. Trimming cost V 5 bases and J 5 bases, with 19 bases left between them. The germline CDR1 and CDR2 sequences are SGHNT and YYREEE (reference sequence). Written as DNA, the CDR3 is TGTGCCAGCAGGCCTGGGGGGGCAAGGGCGGAGACCCAGTACTTC. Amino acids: CASRPGGARAETQYF.

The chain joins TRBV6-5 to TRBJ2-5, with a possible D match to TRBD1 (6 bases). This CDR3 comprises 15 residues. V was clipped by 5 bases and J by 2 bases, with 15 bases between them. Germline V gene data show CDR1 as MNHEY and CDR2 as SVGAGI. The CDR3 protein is CASSRPGVSQETQYF. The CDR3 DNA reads TGTGCCAGCAGTAGACCAGGGGTCTCGCAAGAGACCCAGTACTTC.

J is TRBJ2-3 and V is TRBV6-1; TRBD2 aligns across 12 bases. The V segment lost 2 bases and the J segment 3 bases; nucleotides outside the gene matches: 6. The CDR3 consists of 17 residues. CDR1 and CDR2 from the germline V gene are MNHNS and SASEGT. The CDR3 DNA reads TGTGCCAGCAGTGAATCGCCTAGCGGGAGGGCGACAGATACGCAGTATTTT. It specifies CASSESPSGRATDTQYF.

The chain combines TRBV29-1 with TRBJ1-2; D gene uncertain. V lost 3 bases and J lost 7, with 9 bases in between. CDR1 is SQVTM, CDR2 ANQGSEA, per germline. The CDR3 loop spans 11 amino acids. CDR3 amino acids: CSVEEGFGYTF. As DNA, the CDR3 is TGCAGCGTTGAGGAGGGATTTGGCTACACCTTC. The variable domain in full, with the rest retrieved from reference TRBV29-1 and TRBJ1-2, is SAVISQKPSRDICQRGTSLTIQCQVDSQVTMMFWYRQQPGQSLTLIATANQGSEATYESGFVIDKFPISRPNLTFSTLTVSNMSPEDSSIYLCSVEEGFGYTFGSGTRLTVV.

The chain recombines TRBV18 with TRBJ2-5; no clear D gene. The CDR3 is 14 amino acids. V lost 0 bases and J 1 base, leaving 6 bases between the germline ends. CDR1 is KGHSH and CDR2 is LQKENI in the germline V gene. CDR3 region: CASSPPTSQETQYF. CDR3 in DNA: TGTGCCAGCTCACCACCAACATCCCAAGAGACCCAGTACTTC. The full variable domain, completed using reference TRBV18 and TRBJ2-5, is NAGVMQNPRHLVRRRGQEARLRCSPMKGHSHVYWYRQLPEEGLKFMVYLQKENIIDESGMPKERFSAEFPKEGPSILRIQQVVRGDSAAYFCASSPPTSQETQYFGPGTRLLVL.

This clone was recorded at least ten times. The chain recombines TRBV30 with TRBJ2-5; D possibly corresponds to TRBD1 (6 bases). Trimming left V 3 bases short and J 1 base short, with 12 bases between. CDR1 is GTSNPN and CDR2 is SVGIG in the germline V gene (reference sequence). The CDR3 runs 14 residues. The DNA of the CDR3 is TGTGCCTGGAGGTCAGGGGTGACCCAAGAGACCCAGTACTTC. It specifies CAWRSGVTQETQYF.

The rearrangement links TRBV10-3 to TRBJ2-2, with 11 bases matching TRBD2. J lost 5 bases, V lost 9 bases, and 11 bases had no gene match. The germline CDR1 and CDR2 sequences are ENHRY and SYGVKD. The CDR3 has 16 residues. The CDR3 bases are TGTGCCATTTCCCCTCTTAGCGGGAGGGGTACCGGGGAGCTGTTTTTT. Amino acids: CAISPLSGRGTGELFF.

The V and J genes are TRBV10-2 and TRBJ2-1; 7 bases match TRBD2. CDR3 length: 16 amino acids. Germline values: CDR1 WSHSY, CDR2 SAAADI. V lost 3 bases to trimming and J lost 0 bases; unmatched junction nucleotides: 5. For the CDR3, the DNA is TGCGCCAGCAGTGATGGCGCTAGCGGCTCCTACAATGAGCAGTTCTTC. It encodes CASSDGASGSYNEQFF.

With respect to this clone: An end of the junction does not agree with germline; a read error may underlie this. The CDR3 protein is CASSLGGDRYF. CDR3 nucleotides: TGTGCCAGCAGCTTAGGCGGTGACAGGTACTTC. The V gene is TRBV7-2, the J gene TRBJ1-2; tentative D call: TRBD1 (6 bases). Germline V gene sequence: CDR1 SGHTA, CDR2 FQGNSA. This CDR3 is 11 amino acids long.

The CDR3 bases are TGCGCCAGCAGCCAGTACGCAGGTGGGGAGCTGTTTTTT. Translated: CASSQYAGGELFF. The chain carries TRBV4-1 and TRBJ2-2, with D uncertain. The germline gives CDR1 MGHRA, CDR2 YSYEKL. Trimming cost V 3 bases and J 8 bases, with 10 bases left between them. This CDR3 region has 13 residues.

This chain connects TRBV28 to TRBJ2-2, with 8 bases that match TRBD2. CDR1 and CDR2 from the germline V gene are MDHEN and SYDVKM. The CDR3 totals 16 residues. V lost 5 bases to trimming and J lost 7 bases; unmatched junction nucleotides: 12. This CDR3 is CASSPSLAGQGGELFF. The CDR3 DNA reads TGTGCCAGCAGTCCCTCTTTAGCGGGACAAGGCGGGGAGCTGTTTTTT.

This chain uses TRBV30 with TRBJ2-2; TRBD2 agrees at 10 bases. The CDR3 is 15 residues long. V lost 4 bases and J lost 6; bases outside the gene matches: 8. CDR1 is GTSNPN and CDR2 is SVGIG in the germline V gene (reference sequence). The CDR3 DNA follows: TGTGCCTGGACCTCACTAGCGGGATGGGCCGGGGAGCTGTTTTTT. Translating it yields CAWTSLAGWAGELFF.

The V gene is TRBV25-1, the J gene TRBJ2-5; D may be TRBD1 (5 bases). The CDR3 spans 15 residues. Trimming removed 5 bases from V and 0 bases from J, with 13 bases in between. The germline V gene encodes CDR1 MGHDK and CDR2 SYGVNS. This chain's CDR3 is CASSLPGRYQETQYF. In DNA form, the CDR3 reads TGTGCCAGCAGTTTGCCAGGGCGGTACCAAGAGACCCAGTACTTC.

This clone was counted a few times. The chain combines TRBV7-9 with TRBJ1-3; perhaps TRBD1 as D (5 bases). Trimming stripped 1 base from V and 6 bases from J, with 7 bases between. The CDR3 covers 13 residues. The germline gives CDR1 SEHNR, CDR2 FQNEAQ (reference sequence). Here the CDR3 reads CASSLDRSNTIYF. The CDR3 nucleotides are TGTGCCAGCAGCTTAGACAGGTCAAACACCATATATTTT. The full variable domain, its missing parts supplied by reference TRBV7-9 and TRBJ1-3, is DTGVSQNPRHKITKRGQNVTFRCDPISEHNRLYWYRQTLGQGPEFLTYFQNEAQLEKSRLLSDRFSAERPKGSFSTLEIQRTEQGDSAMYLCASSLDRSNTIYFGEGSWLTVV.

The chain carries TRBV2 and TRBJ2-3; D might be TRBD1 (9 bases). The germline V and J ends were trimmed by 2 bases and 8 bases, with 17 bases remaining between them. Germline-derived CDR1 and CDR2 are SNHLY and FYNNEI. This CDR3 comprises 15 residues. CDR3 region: CASSESVAGQGTQYF. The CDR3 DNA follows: TGTGCCAGCAGTGAATCCGTAGCGGGACAGGGTACGCAGTATTTT. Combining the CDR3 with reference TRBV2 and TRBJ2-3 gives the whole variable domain EPEVTQTPSHQVTQMGQEVILRCVPISNHLYFYWYRQILGQKVEFLVSFYNNEISEKSEIFDDQFSVERPDGSNFTLKIRSTKLEDSAMYFCASSESVAGQGTQYFGPGTRLTVL.

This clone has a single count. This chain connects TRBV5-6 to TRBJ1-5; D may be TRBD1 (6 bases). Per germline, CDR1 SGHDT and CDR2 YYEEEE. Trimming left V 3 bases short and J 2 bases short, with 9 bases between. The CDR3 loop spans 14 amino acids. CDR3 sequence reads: CASSSGGGNQPQHF. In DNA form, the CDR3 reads TGTGCCAGCAGCTCGGGGGGCGGCAATCAGCCCCAGCATTTT.

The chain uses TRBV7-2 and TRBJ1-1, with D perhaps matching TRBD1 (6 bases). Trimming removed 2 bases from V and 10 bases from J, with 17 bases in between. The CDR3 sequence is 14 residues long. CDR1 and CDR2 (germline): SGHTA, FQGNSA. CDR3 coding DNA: TGTGCCAGCAGCTTAAGTGGGGGCGCTTTTAGAGCTTTCTTT. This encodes CASSLSGGAFRAFF. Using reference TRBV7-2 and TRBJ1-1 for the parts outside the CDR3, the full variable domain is GAGVSQSPSNKVTEKGKDVELRCDPISGHTALYWYRQSLGQGLEFLIYFQGNSAPDKSGLPSDRFSAERTGGSVSTLTIQRTQQEDSAVYLCASSLSGGAFRAFFGQGTRLTVV.

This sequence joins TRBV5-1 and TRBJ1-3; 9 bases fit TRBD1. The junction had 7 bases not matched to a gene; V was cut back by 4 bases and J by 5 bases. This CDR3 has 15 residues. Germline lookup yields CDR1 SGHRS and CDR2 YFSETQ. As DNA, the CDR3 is TGCGCCAGCAGCAAGACAGGGGGATATAGAAACACCATATATTTT. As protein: CASSKTGGYRNTIYF.

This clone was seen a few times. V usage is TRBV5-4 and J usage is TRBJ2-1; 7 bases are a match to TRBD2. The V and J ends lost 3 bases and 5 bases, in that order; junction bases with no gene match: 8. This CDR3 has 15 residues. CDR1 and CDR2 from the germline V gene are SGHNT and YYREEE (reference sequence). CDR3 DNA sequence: TGTGCCAGCAGCTCCCGGGACTATACGAACAATGAGCAGTTCTTC. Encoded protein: CASSSRDYTNNEQFF. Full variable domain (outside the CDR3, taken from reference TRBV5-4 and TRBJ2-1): ETGVTQSPTHLIKTRGQQVTLRCSSQSGHNTVSWYQQALGQGPQFIFQYYREEENGRGNFPPRFSGLQFPNYSSELNVNALELDDSALYLCASSSRDYTNNEQFFGPGTRLTVL.

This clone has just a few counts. DNA for the CDR3: TGTGCCAGCAGTTACCGGGACAGCTCCTACGAGCAGTACTTC. It codes for CASSYRDSSYEQYF. This rearrangement joins TRBV6-6 to TRBJ2-7; 7 bases line up with TRBD1. V lost 2 bases, J lost 0 bases, and 1 base stayed unmatched. This CDR3 is built from 14 residues. Germline assignment: CDR1 MNHNY and CDR2 SVGAGI (reference sequence).

CDR3 residues: CASSGPTGGTEAFF. CDR3 nucleotides: TGCGCCAGCAGCGGACCGACAGGGGGGACTGAAGCTTTCTTT. The J gene is TRBJ1-1, the V gene TRBV4-1; 9 bases agree with TRBD1. Germline loops: CDR1 MGHRA, CDR2 YSYEKL. V lost 5 bases, J lost 5 bases, and 6 bases stayed unmatched. The CDR3 is 14 amino acids.

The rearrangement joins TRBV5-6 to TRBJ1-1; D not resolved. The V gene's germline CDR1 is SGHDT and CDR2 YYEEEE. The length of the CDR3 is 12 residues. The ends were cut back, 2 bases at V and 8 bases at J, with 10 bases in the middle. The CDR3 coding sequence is TGTGCCAGCAGCTTCGGTCCGGGAGAAGCTTTCTTT. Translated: CASSFGPGEAFF.

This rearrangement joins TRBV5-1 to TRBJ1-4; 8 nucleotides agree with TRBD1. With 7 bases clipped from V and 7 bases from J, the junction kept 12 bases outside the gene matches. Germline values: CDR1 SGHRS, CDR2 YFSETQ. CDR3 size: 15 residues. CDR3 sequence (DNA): TGCGCCAGCCGCGGACAGGGTTTCAACGGTGAAAAACTGTTTTTT. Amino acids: CASRGQGFNGEKLFF.